What follows are 18 T cell receptor beta chains derived from one specimen sequenced in a study of CD8 T cell repertoires and HIV-1 epitope variants. Their specific antigens are unknown. Measured with immunoSEQ multiplex PCR; TCRdb has only the in-frame clones, and not every one. Found here are 4,500 to 6,500 clones, about 60% of them singletons; the top ten hold around 40%. The sequencing input was cultured CD8+ T cells derived from PBMCs. Source of these receptors: a male donor with HIV.

A note on this clone: A read error may account for a junction end that differs from germline. The genes are TRBV7-8 and TRBJ2-3; D is unclear. The CDR3 has 13 amino acids. Per the germline V gene, CDR1 is SGHVS and CDR2 is FQNEAQ. The DNA for the CDR3 is TGTGCCAGCAGCACCATTGGCACGGATACGCAGTATTTT. Translating it yields CASSTIGTDTQYF.

This sequence joins TRBV7-9 and TRBJ2-5, with D possibly being TRBD2 (5 bases). The closer fit of TRBJ2-7 to the DNA end suggests the J call may be wrong. The CDR3 runs to 15 residues. Germline-derived CDR1 and CDR2 are SEHNR and FQNEAQ (reference sequence). CDR3 DNA sequence: TGTGCCAGCATTCCTACCGAGGGCTTATCCTACGAGCAGTACTTC. It codes for CASIPTEGLSYEQYF.

The genes are TRBV27 and TRBJ1-5; tentatively, D is TRBD1 (5 bases). This CDR3 is built from 15 residues. V was clipped by 1 base and J by 2 bases, with 9 bases between them. CDR1 MNHEY and CDR2 SMNVEV come from the germline V gene (reference sequence). DNA for the CDR3: TGTGCCAGCAGTTTATTCGGCAGGGGCAATCAGCCCCAGCATTTT. This gives the protein CASSLFGRGNQPQHF.

This clone is medium-sized. This chain connects TRBV5-6 to TRBJ1-6; no firm D call. The CDR3 loop spans 13 amino acids. V lost 0 bases, J lost 9 bases, and 7 bases lay in between. Germline V gene sequence: CDR1 SGHDT, CDR2 YYEEEE. CDR3 amino acids: CASSLGAVSPLHF. CDR3 sequence (DNA): TGTGCCAGCAGCTTGGGTGCGGTTTCACCCCTCCACTTT. The full variable domain, its missing parts supplied by reference TRBV5-6 and TRBJ1-6, is DAGVTQSPTHLIKTRGQQVTLRCSPKSGHDTVSWYQQALGQGPQFIFQYYEEEERQRGNFPDRFSGHQFPNYSSELNVNALLLGDSALYLCASSLGAVSPLHFGNGTRLTVT.

The genes are TRBV7-8 and TRBJ1-1; perhaps TRBD1 as D (5 bases). Between the trimmed V and J ends, which lost 3 bases and 7 bases, there was a span of 15 bases. Looked up from germline, CDR1 is SGHVS and CDR2 is FQNEAQ. The CDR3 runs to 14 residues. As DNA, the CDR3 is TGTGCCAGCAGCTTGGCCCAGGGTTCGGGTGAAGCTTTCTTT. It translates to CASSLAQGSGEAFF.

CDR3 amino acids: CASSDRATGELFF. Written as DNA, the CDR3 is TGTGCCAGCAGTGACAGGGCTACCGGGGAGCTGTTTTTT. The V and J genes are TRBV2 and TRBJ2-2; perhaps TRBD1 as D (5 bases). Trimming cost V 3 bases and J 5 bases, with 7 bases left between them. Per germline, CDR1 SNHLY and CDR2 FYNNEI. The CDR3 is 13 amino acids.

The rearrangement uses TRBV10-3 and TRBJ1-2; maybe TRBD1 (5 bases). Germline CDR1 ENHRY, CDR2 SYGVKD. V lost 0 bases to trimming and J lost 8 bases, with 16 bases between them. The CDR3 totals 15 residues. CDR3 sequence (DNA): TGTGCCATCAGTGAGTCCGGGGGGATTGGGGAAGGCTACACCTTC. This gives the protein CAISESGGIGEGYTF.

This clone came up a few times. The rearrangement links TRBV28 to TRBJ2-1; 7 nucleotides align to TRBD2. J gave up 7 bases and V 2 bases, and 5 bases lay outside the gene matches. CDR1 and CDR2 (germline): MDHEN, SYDVKM. This CDR3 is built from 14 residues. DNA for the CDR3: TGTGCCAGCAGTTTAGTGGGAGGGAATAATGAGCAGTTCTTC. Amino acids: CASSLVGGNNEQFF.

The rearrangement joins TRBV11-2 to TRBJ1-5; D call uncertain. The V gene lost 1 base and the J gene lost 9 bases, with 13 bases spanning the gap. There are 14 residues in the CDR3. The germline V gene has CDR1 SGHAT and CDR2 FQNNGV. The CDR3 is CASSLGVGSGPQHF. The CDR3 DNA follows: TGTGCCAGCAGCTTAGGGGTAGGGAGCGGGCCCCAGCATTTT. Full variable domain (outside the CDR3, taken from reference TRBV11-2 and TRBJ1-5): EAGVAQSPRYKIIEKRQSVAFWCNPISGHATLYWYQQILGQGPKLLIQFQNNGVVDDSQLPKDRFSAERLKGVDSTLKIQPAKLEDSAVYLCASSLGVGSGPQHFGDGTRLSIL.

This chain links TRBV11-1 with TRBJ2-3, with TRBD1 matching 10 bases. After removal of 5 bases from V and 1 base from J, the junction contained 3 bases not matched to a gene. The CDR3 extends over 15 amino acids. Germline-derived CDR1 and CDR2 are SGHAT and FQDESV (reference sequence). CDR3 amino acids: CASSRGTGGTDTQYF. CDR3 bases: TGTGCCAGCAGCCGGGGGACAGGGGGCACAGATACGCAGTATTTT.

The chain links TRBV5-3 to TRBJ2-7; 8 positions match TRBD1. TRBV5-3 is an ORF, and what it does is uncertain. Trimming removed 4 bases from V and 3 bases from J; junction bases left unmatched: 15. The CDR3 totals 17 residues. CDR3 in amino acids: CARSGRWVGQGDYEQYF. The CDR3 DNA follows: TGTGCCAGAAGCGGGAGGTGGGTAGGACAGGGCGACTACGAGCAGTACTTC.

CDR3: CASSPTSSPYEQYF. As DNA, the CDR3 is TGTGCCAGCAGTCCGACTAGTTCCCCCTACGAGCAGTACTTC. This chain links TRBV27 with TRBJ2-7; D perhaps matches TRBD2 (6 bases). Trimming cost V 5 bases and J 2 bases, with 13 bases left between them. The germline V gene encodes CDR1 MNHEY and CDR2 SMNVEV (reference sequence). The CDR3 loop spans 14 amino acids.

Relative to its sample, this clone is medium-sized (0.01 to 0.1%). J is TRBJ1-1 and V is TRBV4-3; perhaps TRBD1 as D (6 bases). Germline CDR1 is LGHNA and CDR2 is YSLEER. CDR3 length: 15 residues. Trimming removed 0 bases from V and 8 bases from J, with 16 bases in between. The CDR3 region has the DNA TGCGCCAGCAGCCAAGATAGGGGGGAATTAAGAGAAGCTTTCTTT. Translated: CASSQDRGELREAFF.

The chain links TRBV9 to TRBJ2-7; D not certain. Trimming stripped 1 base from V and 3 bases from J, with 8 bases between. Germline assignment: CDR1 SGDLS and CDR2 YYNGEE. The CDR3 is made up of 13 amino acids. CDR3 residues: CASSVYWGYEQYF. CDR3 nucleotides: TGTGCCAGCAGCGTATACTGGGGCTACGAGCAGTACTTC.

V gene TRBV25-1 combines with J gene TRBJ1-1; weak D call: TRBD1 (6 bases). This CDR3 is 17 amino acids long. CDR1 and CDR2 (germline): MGHDK, SYGVNS. V dropped 4 bases and J dropped 1 base, with 19 bases sitting between them. The CDR3 reads CASSVVVAAGANTEAFF. The CDR3 nucleotides are TGTGCCAGCAGTGTGGTAGTGGCGGCGGGGGCGAACACTGAAGCTTTCTTT.

This chain joins TRBV15 and TRBJ2-7, with D uncertain. The CDR3 loop spans 14 amino acids. Germline V gene lookup returns CDR1 LNHNV and CDR2 YYDKDF (reference sequence). Trimming cost V 0 bases and J 4 bases, with 10 bases left between them. CDR3 amino acids: CATSRDADGYEQYF. CDR3 DNA: TGTGCCACCAGCAGAGACGCGGACGGGTACGAGCAGTACTTC.

The genes are TRBV10-3 and TRBJ2-6; 9 bases agree with TRBD1. The trim removed 0 bases at V and 0 bases at J, leaving 3 bases unmatched. The CDR3 totals 18 residues. Germline V lookup: CDR1 ENHRY, CDR2 SYGVKD. CDR3 in DNA: TGTGCCATCAGTGAGTCTGGGACAGGGTACTCTGGGGCCAACGTCCTGACTTTC. Translating gives CAISESGTGYSGANVLTF.

The chain employs TRBV28 and TRBJ2-1; possibly TRBD2 for D (6 bases). The germline V and J ends were trimmed by 4 bases and 10 bases, with 14 bases remaining between them. Germline assignment: CDR1 MDHEN and CDR2 SYDVKM. This CDR3 has 13 residues. The CDR3 DNA follows: TGTGCCAGCAGTTCCCCCGGGGACTGGGAGCAGTTCTTC. It translates to CASSSPGDWEQFF.